This TCR beta chain was sequenced in a study of post-analysis software for immune sequencing data. Researchers reported that TCR beta cDNA libraries carried unique molecular identifiers. Via MiXCR, TCRdb re-called the PCR reads, giving one row per CDR3 protein. In the table there are about 770,000 distinct CDR3 sequences, 46% of which are singletons. Comments on this clonotype: Its antigen remains unknown.

Findings and caveats of the study: Controls significantly exceeded multiple sclerosis patients in normalized Chao1 diversity. The F measure placed samples prepared in the same batch into strongly shared clusters. Elevated frequency relative to controls characterized four to six TRBV segments in patients, TRBV5-6, TRBV5-1 and TRBV20-1 among them.

CDR1 SNHLY and CDR2 FYNNEI come from the germline V gene. Trimming stripped 7 bases from V and 12 bases from J, with 13 bases between. The CDR3 sequence is 11 residues long. The chain has TRBV2 and TRBJ2-1; D gene ambiguous. The clonotype originates from a girl aged 5 to 17 with multiple sclerosis. Sequencing input: blood. Written as DNA, the CDR3 is TGTGCCAGCATGGGCCAGTTCGGGCAGTTCTTC. It specifies CASMGQFGQFF.